The sample holds one count of the clone carrying this T cell receptor beta chain. This record belongs to a study of Ad26.COV2.S vaccination and SARS-CoV-2 variants. Across the study: By the intramuscular route, Ad26.COV2.S was given once, or twice 56 days apart.

Described treatment: about 20 received Ad26.COV2.S at low or high dose, single or two shots; 5 received placebo; per-sample allocation not given. Each sample was drawn 63 days after the first injection (of vaccine or placebo). What was given as vaccine was an Ad26 vector encoding Wuhan-strain SARS-CoV-2 spike. The repertoire was sequenced with immunoSEQ multiplex PCR; TCRdb's copy has only in-frame clones and lacks some. The sample lists some 340,000 clones, 85% seen once, with approximately 2.2% in the top ten. This TCR was recovered from a person between 18 and 59 years old who received the Ad26.COV2.S COVID-19 vaccine or a placebo. The input for sequencing was peripheral blood, taken in a trial of Ad26.COV2.S vaccine versus placebo.

The CDR3 spells CASSWTGLNEQYF. CDR3 DNA sequence: TGTGCCAGCTCGTGGACAGGGCTCAATGAGCAGTACTTC. This chain links TRBV25-1 with TRBJ2-7; 8 positions match TRBD1. V was pared by 8 bases and J by 7 bases, with 10 bases of the junction left unmatched. The CDR3 covers 13 residues. CDR1 is MGHDK, CDR2 SYGVNS, per germline.